The clone carrying this TCR beta chain was found a few times. The data were obtained in a study of blood T cells in healthy people across ages. The donors, aged roughly 6 to 95, were healthy Caucasians from Russia. The germline CDR1 and CDR2 sequences are SQVTM and ANQGSEA. CDR3 length: 12 amino acids. With V trimmed by 7 bases and J by 7 bases, 9 bases remained unmatched. A second about 7 to 11 cycle PCR used barcoded and J-beta primers. TCRdb analysed the 5' RACE reads with MiXCR anew, one entry per CDR3 protein. The sample carries over a million distinct CDR3 sequences, 45% to 70% recorded once. This clonotype was sampled from a man aged 18 to 30 in good health. Sequenced: blood. The J gene is TRBJ2-7, the V gene TRBV29-1; 8 bases are a match to TRBD1. The CDR3 sequence is CSGSDRAGEQYF. In nucleotides, the CDR3 is TGCAGCGGGTCGGACAGGGCTGGGGAGCAGTACTTC.